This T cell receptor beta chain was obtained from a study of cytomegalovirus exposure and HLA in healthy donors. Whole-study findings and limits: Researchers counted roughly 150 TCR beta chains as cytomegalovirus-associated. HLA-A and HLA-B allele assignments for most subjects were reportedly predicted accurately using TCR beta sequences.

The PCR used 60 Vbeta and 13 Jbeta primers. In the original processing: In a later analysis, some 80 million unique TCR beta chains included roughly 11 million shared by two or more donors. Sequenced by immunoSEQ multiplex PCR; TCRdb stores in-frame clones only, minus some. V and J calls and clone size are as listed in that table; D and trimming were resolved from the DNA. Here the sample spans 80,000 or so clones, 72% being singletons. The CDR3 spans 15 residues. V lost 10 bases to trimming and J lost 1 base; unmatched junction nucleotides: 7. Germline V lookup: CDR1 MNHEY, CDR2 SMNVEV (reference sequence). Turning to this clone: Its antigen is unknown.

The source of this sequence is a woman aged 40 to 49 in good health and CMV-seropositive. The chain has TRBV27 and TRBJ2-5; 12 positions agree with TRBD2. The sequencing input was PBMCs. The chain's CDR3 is CAITGLAGTQETQYF. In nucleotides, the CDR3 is TGTGCCATTACAGGACTAGCGGGAACCCAAGAGACCCAGTACTTC.